This TCR beta chain was sequenced for a study of blood T cell repertoires in COVID-19. Study-level background: The samples span acute and convalescent COVID-19 from the United States, Italy and Spain. PBMCs, B-cell-depleted T cells, or T cells provided the cDNA or gDNA that made up the material.

In the source study's methods: Estimates of nucleated cell counts were drawn from the amplification of reference gene primers. Some clones are missing from TCRdb's copy, which holds only in-frame ones; the method was immunoSEQ multiplex PCR. V and J calls and clone size are as listed in that table; D and trimming were resolved from the DNA. The sample contains roughly 250,000 clones, approximately 81% of which appear only once. This CDR3 spans 15 amino acids. The chain recombines TRBV21-1 with TRBJ1-4; the table's D call TRBD1 went unverified against the DNA. TRBV21-1 is assigned pseudogene status. The specimen sequenced was peripheral blood. This TCR came from a man between 35 and 55 years old with acute or convalescent COVID-19. CDR3 sequence reads: CASSKVGQGYEKLFF. CDR3 nucleotides: TGTGCCAGCAGCAAAGTGGGACAGGGTTATGAAAAACTGTTTTTT.